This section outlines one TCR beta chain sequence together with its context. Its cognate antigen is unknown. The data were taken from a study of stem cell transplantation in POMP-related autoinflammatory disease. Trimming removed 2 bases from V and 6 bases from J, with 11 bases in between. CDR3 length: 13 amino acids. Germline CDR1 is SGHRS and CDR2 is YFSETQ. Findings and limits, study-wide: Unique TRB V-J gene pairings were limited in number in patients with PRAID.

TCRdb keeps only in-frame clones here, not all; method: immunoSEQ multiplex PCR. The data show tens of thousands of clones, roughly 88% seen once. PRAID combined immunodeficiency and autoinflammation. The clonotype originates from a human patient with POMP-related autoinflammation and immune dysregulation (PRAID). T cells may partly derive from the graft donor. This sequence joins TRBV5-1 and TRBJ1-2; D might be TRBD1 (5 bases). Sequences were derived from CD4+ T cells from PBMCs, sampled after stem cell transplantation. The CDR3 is CASSLALGDGYTF. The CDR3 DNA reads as TGCGCCAGCAGCTTAGCCTTGGGGGATGGCTACACCTTC. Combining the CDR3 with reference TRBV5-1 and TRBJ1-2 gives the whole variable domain KAGVTQTPRYLIKTRGQQVTLSCSPISGHRSVSWYQQTPGQGLQFLFEYFSETQRNKGNFPGRFSGRQFSNSRSEMNVSTLELGDSALYLCASSLALGDGYTFGSGTRLTVV.